This T cell receptor beta chain derives from a study of control samples from healthy donors and cancer patients. Libraries were prepared by immunoSEQ multiplex PCR; TCRdb keeps only in-frame clonotypes and omits some of them. In the table there are tens of thousands of clones, around nine tenths of which are singletons. Per the germline V gene, CDR1 is ENHRY and CDR2 is SYGVKD. The CDR3 contains 18 residues. The J segment lost 1 base and the V segment lost 10 bases, leaving 13 bases of the junction unmatched. The rearrangement joins TRBV10-3 to TRBJ2-2; 12 nucleotides line up with TRBD2. Input material: PBMCs. The receptor was derived from a man aged 50-59 years with head and neck cancer. CDR3 sequence reads: CATAGTSGHDENTGELFF. CDR3 nucleotide sequence: TGTGCCACCGCCGGGACTAGCGGGCACGATGAGAACACCGGGGAGCTGTTTTTT.